The rows below give T cell receptor beta chains drawn from one sample of a study of blood T cell repertoires in COVID-19. Only in-frame clones appear in the TCRdb table, and some are missing; sequencing was by immunoSEQ multiplex PCR. The sample has about 280,000 clones, 80% to 85% seen once. Specimen: PBMCs or T cells enriched from blood (not recorded which). The receptors originated from a man between 35 and 55 years old who had been exposed to COVID-19. The CDR3 runs from the conserved cysteine through the conserved F or W. A D gene is named only where the DNA matches it firmly. A row's size may be missing; if present it is once, few, many or a size class.

j_call d_call v_call clone_size cdr3_nt cdr3_aa
TRBJ1-1 NA TRBV18 NA TGTGCCAGCTCACCACAGGGGATTGAAGCTTTCTTT CASSPQGIEAFF
TRBJ1-2 NA TRBV30 NA TGTGCCTGGAGTCCACAGGGTGCCGATAACTATGGCTACACCTTC CAWSPQGADNYGYTF
TRBJ2-1 TRBD1 TRBV10-1 NA TGCGCCAGCAGTGAGTCGGGACAGGCCCACGGTGAGCAGTTCTTC CASSESGQAHGEQFF
TRBJ1-6 TRBD1 TRBV11-2 NA TGTGCCAGTTGGACAGGCTATAATTCACCCCTCCACTTT CASWTGYNSPLHF
TRBJ1-1 NA TRBV5-1 NA TGCGCCAGCAGCCCGATCGGACAGATGAACACTGAAGCTTTCTTT CASSPIGQMNTEAFF
TRBJ2-1 TRBD2 TRBV30 NA TGTGCCTGGCCGGTACTAGCGGGAGTGTCGGTTGTCTACAATGAGCAGTTCTTC CAWPVLAGVSVVYNEQFF
TRBJ2-5 NA TRBV4-2 NA TGTGCCAGCAGCCCTCGACACAGCCAAGAGACCCAGTACTTC CASSPRHSQETQYF
TRBJ1-1 NA TRBV6-5 NA TGTGCCAGCAGCGCGGGCGGTACAGGGTTAGGTGAAGCTTTCTTT CASSAGGTGLGEAFF
TRBJ2-2 TRBD2 TRBV27 NA TGTGCCAGCAGTTTACCCCTAGCGGGGAACACCGGGGAGCTGTTTTTT CASSLPLAGNTGELFF
TRBJ1-4 TRBD1 TRBV5-4 NA TGTGCCAGCAGCTTGGGGGGACAGGGAGGTGAAAAACTGTTTTTT CASSLGGQGGEKLFF
TRBJ1-2 TRBD1 TRBV5-1 NA TGCGCCAGCAGCTTGGCCCAACGGACAGGGCAAATCTTGGATGGCTACACCTTC CASSLAQRTGQILDGYTF
TRBJ1-2 NA TRBV7-6 NA TGTGCCAGCAGCTTGGGGCAGGGGAACGTAATTTCAGGTGCCACCGCAAATGGCTACACCTTC CASSLGQGNVISGATANGYTF
TRBJ2-1 NA TRBV6-4 NA TGTGCCAGCAGTGACTCGAGGGGGGACAGATTGGGCTACAATGAGCAGTTCTTC CASSDSRGDRLGYNEQFF
TRBJ2-2 NA TRBV24-1 NA TGTGCCACCAGTGATTTGCATACTCCTTACACCGGGGAGCTGTTTTTT CATSDLHTPYTGELFF
TRBJ2-1 TRBD2 TRBV6-5 once TGTGCCAGCACCGGGGGACTACGCAACAATGAGCAGTTCTTC CASTGGLRNNEQFF
TRBJ2-3 TRBD2 TRBV6-7 NA TGTGCCAGCAGTCAGCACCTCCAGCGGGAGTGCCCGCTTAGCACAGATACGCAGTATTTT CASSQHLQRECPLSTDTQYF
TRBJ1-1 NA TRBV28 NA TGTGCCAGCAGCCCCGGACGGGGTACTGAAGCTTTCTTT CASSPGRGTEAFF
TRBJ2-5 TRBD2 TRBV11-3 NA TGTGCCAGCAGCTTTTTTAGCGGGAGGCACAAAGAGACCCAGTACTTC CASSFFSGRHKETQYF
TRBJ2-2 TRBD2 TRBV2 NA TGTGCCATAGTGAAACTAGCGGGATCCGGGGAGCTGTTTTTT CAIVKLAGSGELFF
TRBJ1-1 NA TRBV29-1 NA TGCAGCGTTGCCGGGTTTTCTGTGGGAGCTTTCTTT CSVAGFSVGAFF
TRBJ2-7 TRBD2 TRBV19 few TGTGCCAGTAGTATGCGGGAGCTTGTGTCCGAGCAGTACTTC CASSMRELVSEQYF
TRBJ2-5 NA TRBV7-9 once TGTGCCAGCAGCTTCGGGGAAGAAGAGACCCAGTACTTC CASSFGEEETQYF
TRBJ2-7 TRBD2 TRBV5-4 NA TGTGCCAGCAGCTTCGTGGTAGCGGGAGCACGGGAGCAGTACTTC CASSFVVAGAREQYF
TRBJ2-5 TRBD1 TRBV7-2 NA TGTGCCAGCAGCTTAGTGGACAGGGGATCCCAAGAGACCCAGTACTTC CASSLVDRGSQETQYF
TRBJ1-1 NA TRBV21-1 NA TGTGCCAGCAGCGCCCGGGACAGGGGGTTCATCTTTACCGATGAAGCTTTCTTT CASSARDRGFIFTDEAFF
TRBJ1-1 NA TRBV30 NA TGTGCCTGGACCTTACGACCCCCCAGGGAAGCTTTCTTT CAWTLRPPREAFF
TRBJ2-5 TRBD2 TRBV10-3 NA TGTGCCATCAGTGAGCAGGGACTAGGGCCCGCAGAGACCCAGTACTTC CAISEQGLGPAETQYF
TRBJ2-7 TRBD1 TRBV11-2 NA TGTGCCAGCAGCTTAGGTCTGAGACAGGGATCGGACGAGCAGTACTTC CASSLGLRQGSDEQYF
TRBJ2-7 TRBD1 TRBV2 NA TGTGCCAGCAGTGTCGACAGGGCGCTCTCCTACGAGCAGTACTTC CASSVDRALSYEQYF
TRBJ2-1 NA TRBV20-1 NA TGCAGTGCTAGTTATACTAGAGGCACTGAGCAGTTCTTC CSASYTRGTEQFF
TRBJ2-2 NA TRBV19 NA TGTGCCACCAGGGGGGCCCCGAACACCGGGGAGCTGTTTTTT CATRGAPNTGELFF
TRBJ2-3 NA TRBV30 NA TGTGCCTGGAGCGCGTCTAGGGATACGCAGTATTTT CAWSASRDTQYF
TRBJ2-3 NA TRBV2 NA TGTGCCAGCAGACGGAGCACAGATACGCAGTATTTT CASRRSTDTQYF